This T cell receptor (beta chain) originates from a study of blood T cells in healthy people across ages. Study background: Template switching recovered approximately one barcoded beta molecule for every two T cells.

The CDR3 runs to 13 residues. V lost 5 bases, J lost 6 bases, and 8 bases stayed unmatched. Per germline, CDR1 DFQATT and CDR2 SNEGSKA (reference sequence). This clonotype has a count of ten or more. The donors, all healthy, were Caucasians living in Russia, aged about 6 to 90. A J-beta primer mix and a sample-barcoded 5' primer were used in a second PCR of about 7 to 12 cycles. A 12-random-nucleotide template-switch adaptor tagged each cDNA molecule. TCRdb processed the 5' RACE reads anew with MiXCR; each CDR3 protein has one entry. The sample carries fewer than 800,000 distinct CDR3 sequences, around half recorded once.

This receptor was obtained from a woman aged 55-75 years in good health. The chain couples TRBV20-1 to TRBJ1-1, with 8 positions matching TRBD1. Sequencing was carried out using blood. The CDR3 loop reads CSALRGQSAEAFF. The CDR3 nucleotides are TGCAGTGCTCTCAGGGGGCAGTCCGCTGAAGCTTTCTTT.